The clone carrying this T cell receptor beta chain showed up just a few times. The record originates from a study of blood T cell repertoires in COVID-19. Profiled with immunoSEQ multiplex PCR; TCRdb holds only in-frame clones, not every one. The table has around 260,000 clones, approximately 84% seen once; the top ten hold 15% to 17%. Per the germline V gene, CDR1 is MNHEY and CDR2 is SMNVEV (reference sequence). V lost 6 bases and J lost 7, with 16 bases in between. This CDR3 is 15 amino acids long. The TCR originated in a person aged 65 to 85 with COVID-19, enrolled during active disease. The sequencing sample was made of peripheral blood. The rearrangement uses TRBV27 and TRBJ1-6; D is undetermined. The CDR3 reads CASSTQPAGNSPLHF. The DNA for the CDR3 is TGTGCCAGCAGCACTCAGCCTGCGGGCAATTCACCCCTCCACTTT.